The present TCR beta chain was sequenced within a study of OX40 agonist ivuxolimab in advanced cancers. At the level of the whole study: Ivuxolimab was a fully human IgG2 agonistic monoclonal antibody targeting the costimulatory receptor OX40 (CD134). Intravenous ivuxolimab was administered to patients every 2 weeks at six dose levels: 0.01, 0.1, 0.3, 1.5, 3 and 10 mg/kg. Among the approximately 50 dose-escalation patients, 19 had hepatocellular carcinoma, around 15 melanoma, 9 renal cell carcinoma and 9 head and neck cancer. The dose-escalation cohort was about 83% male with a mean age of about 65 years, ranging from about 23 to 85. Prior anti-PD-1, anti-PD-L1 or anti-CTLA-4 therapy was permitted, and about two fifths of dose-escalation patients had received checkpoint inhibitors. Partial responses occurred in three dose-escalation patients, of whom one had hepatocellular carcinoma and two had cutaneous melanoma. Peripheral TCRbeta sequencing was intended to test whether TCR sequence diversity was altered and clonal T-cell expansion was caused by ivuxolimab. The monotherapy dose-escalation portion (N = 52 patients) of the phase I ivuxolimab trial is reported in the paper. Points the paper makes about the study in general: The antigen specificity of the peripheral T cells that underwent clonal expansion was not determined. After ivuxolimab, CD8+ T cells had more expanded clones than CD4+ T cells on average. In partial responders in the 0.1-3.0 mg/kg groups, normalized peripheral clonal expansion was found to be among the lowest, especially among CD8+ T cells. Low levels of normalized T-cell clonal expansion were also seen in some patients who did not respond. At doses of 0.1 to 3.0 mg/kg, clonal expansion of both CD4+ and CD8+ T cells in blood was seen between baseline and week 6.

Genomic DNA was isolated from the sorted cells so that the TCRbeta CDR3 region could be sequenced. TCRbeta CDR3 regions were sequenced using the immunoSEQ Assay. The immuneACCESS repertoire file appears here via TCRdb, limited to in-frame rearrangements. These files lack a portion of the clones; in checked studies, under half of the deficit traces to unresolved V genes, and the cause of the others is not known. This sample gives tens of thousands of clones in total; approximately 89% of them show up just once. The ten largest clones take up approximately 1% of the sample. Looking up the germline V gene yields CDR1 SGHRS and CDR2 YFSETQ. The CDR3 runs 13 residues from the cysteine to the phenylalanine. Here the CDR3 DNA is all that survives: 39 bases in frame from base 1. V loses 3 bases of germline sequence and J loses 4 bases, and the interval between the two ends is 10 bases. Patients with a history of autoimmune disease or receiving systemic immunosuppression were excluded from the trial. Peripheral blood for TCR sequencing was collected from all dose cohorts at baseline, on cycle 4 day 1, and on cycle 7 day 1. Samples were obtained from an open-label, multicenter, first-in-human phase I dose-escalation trial of ivuxolimab. Adults with locally advanced or metastatic head and neck squamous cell, hepatocellular, melanoma or renal cell carcinoma were enrolled in the trial. CD4+ and CD8+ T cells were sorted separately from peripheral blood before TCR sequencing.

This clone was seen a handful of times. Its binding antigen is unknown. It has no much larger one-base neighbor in the sample; base qualities were not kept. The sequencing used CD4+ or CD8+ T cells sorted from blood, collected in a trial of the OX40 agonist ivuxolimab. This TCR was recovered from an adult with an advanced solid tumor such as melanoma, head and neck, liver or kidney cancer. The rearrangement joined TRBV5-1 to TRBJ2-5; the D element could tentatively be TRBD1 or TRBD2, as 5 bases agree for each. DNA sequence: TGCGCCAGCAGCTGGGACGCGGGAGAGACCCAGTACTTC. This sequence encodes CASSWDAGETQYF.